This entry lists 28 T cell receptor beta chains sequenced from one sample in a study of blood T cell repertoires in COVID-19. Assay used: immunoSEQ multiplex PCR; TCRdb lists only in-frame clones, some missing. The table records about 99,000 clones, less than 90% of them present only once. The sample was peripheral blood. The receptors come from a human donor in a cohort sampled during active COVID-19.

The genes are TRBV6-2 or TRBV6-3 and TRBJ1-2; 11 bases line up with TRBD1. The V gene end was trimmed by 5 bases and the J gene end by 6 bases; junction bases not matched to a gene: 5. Per germline, CDR1 MNHEY and CDR2 SVGEGT. CDR3 size: 14 residues. CDR3 region: CASSPGQGVNGYTF. In DNA form, the CDR3 reads TGTGCCAGCAGTCCGGGACAGGGGGTAAATGGCTACACCTTC.

The V and J genes are TRBV18 and TRBJ1-6, with a weak D call TRBD1 (6 bases). The CDR3 spans 15 residues. V was shortened by 0 bases and J by 6 bases, with 9 bases between the two germline ends. Germline CDR1 reads KGHSH; CDR2 reads LQKENI. The CDR3 DNA follows: TGTGCCAGCTCACCACCGCAGGGGACTAATTCACCCCTCCACTTT. Protein sequence: CASSPPQGTNSPLHF.

The chain joins TRBV5-4 to TRBJ2-1, with a tentative D call TRBD2 (7 bases). V gave up 2 bases and J gave up 3 bases, with 15 bases separating them. Germline CDR1 is SGHNT and CDR2 is YYREEE (reference sequence). The CDR3 spans 16 residues. In nucleotides, the CDR3 is TGTGCCAGCAGCTTTGAAGGGGGGGCGTTCTACAATGAGCAGTTCTTC. This translates into CASSFEGGAFYNEQFF.

The chain couples TRBV6-5 to TRBJ2-7, with 8 bases identical to TRBD2. The germline V gene encodes CDR1 MNHEY and CDR2 SVGAGI. The CDR3 contains 14 residues. The V segment lost 6 bases and the J segment 1 base; nucleotides outside the gene matches: 5. The CDR3 region has the DNA TGTGCCAGCAGCCGAGCGGGAGCTTCCTACGAGCAGTACTTC. Translation gives CASSRAGASYEQYF.

This clone occurred once. The chain uses TRBV5-1 and TRBJ1-2, with TRBD1 matching 9 bases. This CDR3 is built from 13 residues. Germline-derived CDR1 and CDR2 are SGHRS and YFSETQ. V shed 4 bases, J shed 6 bases, and the junction held 4 bases outside the gene matches. The chain's CDR3 is CASSPGTGNGYTF. CDR3 DNA sequence: TGCGCCAGCAGCCCCGGGACAGGGAATGGCTACACCTTC.

The chain has TRBV5-1 and TRBJ2-2; TRBD1 matches 7 bases. The germline CDR1 and CDR2 sequences are SGHRS and YFSETQ. The CDR3 covers 17 residues. J gave up 0 bases and V 2 bases, and 7 bases lay outside the gene matches. In DNA form, the CDR3 reads TGCGCCAGCAGCTTCCGGGACAGCTCACCGAACACCGGGGAGCTGTTTTTT. This translates into CASSFRDSSPNTGELFF.

J is TRBJ1-6 and V is TRBV28; TRBD1 might be the D (5 bases). There are 15 residues in the CDR3. Trimming cost V 7 bases and J 6 bases, with 16 bases left between them. CDR1 is MDHEN and CDR2 is SYDVKM in the germline V gene. CDR3 nucleotide sequence: TGTGCCAGCACCGATGGGGGGGGAATTAATTCACCCCTCCACTTT. It yields the protein CASTDGGGINSPLHF. The complete variable domain, with remaining parts taken from reference TRBV28 and TRBJ1-6, reads DVKVTQSSRYLVKRTGEKVFLECVQDMDHENMFWYRQDPGLGLRLIYFSYDVKMKEKGDIPEGYSVSREKKERFSLILESASTNQTSMYLCASTDGGGINSPLHFGNGTRLTVT.

The chain combines TRBV29-1 with TRBJ2-7; 7 bases line up with TRBD1. The CDR3 contains 12 residues. Germline CDR1 SQVTM, CDR2 ANQGSEA. With V trimmed by 4 bases and J by 0 bases, 0 bases remained unmatched. CDR3 in DNA: TGCAGCGTTGGGGACAGCTCCTACGAGCAGTACTTC. This translates into CSVGDSSYEQYF.

The gene calls are TRBV10-3 and TRBJ2-3; TRBD2 agrees at 15 bases. This CDR3 comprises 13 residues. The ends lost 11 bases at V and 5 bases at J; junction bases unmatched: 2. Germline CDR1 reads ENHRY; CDR2 reads SYGVKD. CDR3 sequence reads: CASGLAGGDTQYF. CDR3 nucleotides: TGTGCCTCGGGACTAGCGGGAGGAGATACGCAGTATTTT.

This rearrangement joins TRBV21-1 to TRBJ2-2; the table names TRBD2, a call not compared with the DNA. TRBV21-1 is tagged as a pseudogene. The length of the CDR3 is 21 residues. The CDR3 DNA follows: TGTGCCAGCCTGAACCCCTCCCCGGCTAGCGGGAGGGCTAGGGGAGCCGGGGAGCTGTTTTTT. This gives the protein CASLNPSPASGRARGAGELFF.

V gene TRBV5-1 combines with J gene TRBJ2-7; 8 bases fit TRBD2. The CDR3 has 15 residues. Per the germline V gene, CDR1 is SGHRS and CDR2 is YFSETQ. V shed 0 bases, J shed 2 bases, and the junction held 4 bases outside the gene matches. As DNA, the CDR3 is TGCGCCAGCAGCTTGGACGGGAGGGATCCCTACGAGCAGTACTTC. It translates to CASSLDGRDPYEQYF.

Only one count was recorded for this clone. The V gene is TRBV7-2, the J gene TRBJ1-5; TRBD1 is a possible D gene (5 bases). CDR3 size: 15 residues. The V and J ends lost 0 bases and 2 bases respectively, with 8 bases between them. Germline CDR1 and CDR2: SGHTA and FQGNSA. CDR3 DNA: TGTGCCAGCAGCTTAGCAGGGGATGGCAATCAGCCCCAGCATTTT. Translating it yields CASSLAGDGNQPQHF.

The J gene is TRBJ2-5, the V gene TRBV5-1; 10 bases agree with TRBD1. The CDR3 runs to 16 residues. V gave up 5 bases and J gave up 4 bases; unmatched junction bases: 11. Per germline, CDR1 SGHRS and CDR2 YFSETQ. In DNA, the CDR3 is TGCGCCAGCAGTCCCGGAGGGACAGGGGTCCCAGAGACCCAGTACTTC. This gives the protein CASSPGGTGVPETQYF.

The chain links TRBV6-5 to TRBJ1-6, with a possible D match to TRBD1 (5 bases). The germline V and J ends were trimmed by 6 bases and 7 bases, with 10 bases remaining between them. The CDR3 covers 13 residues. Per germline, CDR1 MNHEY and CDR2 SVGAGI. This CDR3 reads CASSRAANSPLHF. The DNA for the CDR3 is TGTGCCAGCAGCAGGGCCGCCAATTCACCCCTCCACTTT.

The gene calls are TRBV6-2 or TRBV6-3 and TRBJ1-1, with D unresolved. The CDR3 sequence is 15 residues long. V was shortened by 7 bases and J by 8 bases, with 23 bases between the two germline ends. In germline, CDR1 is MNHEY, CDR2 SVGEGT. CDR3 protein: CASIPFVTSRIEAFF. Written as DNA, the CDR3 is TGTGCCAGCATCCCCTTTGTGACTTCTAGAATAGAAGCTTTCTTT.

The chain couples TRBV23-1 to TRBJ1-5; D possibly corresponds to TRBD1 (6 bases). TRBV23-1 is identified as an open reading frame with a role that is uncertain. Trimming removed 3 bases at V and 0 bases at J, with 27 bases between. The CDR3 spans 21 residues. CDR3: CASSHLRDTHHFIYSNQPQHF. The CDR3, as DNA: TGCGCCAGCAGTCACCTCCGGGACACCCATCACTTTATATATAGCAATCAGCCCCAGCATTTT.

The V gene is TRBV18, the J gene TRBJ1-4; D not resolved. V was cut by 1 base and J by 6 bases, with 9 bases left in between. The CDR3 runs 14 residues. Germline CDR1 reads KGHSH; CDR2 reads LQKENI. In DNA form, the CDR3 reads TGTGCCAGCTCACCACTCCGCGGGGATGAAAAACTGTTTTTT. Protein product: CASSPLRGDEKLFF. Supplemented by reference TRBV18 and TRBJ1-4, the full variable domain reads NAGVMQNPRHLVRRRGQEARLRCSPMKGHSHVYWYRQLPEEGLKFMVYLQKENIIDESGMPKERFSAEFPKEGPSILRIQQVVRGDSAAYFCASSPLRGDEKLFFGSGTQLSVL.

This chain links TRBV9 with TRBJ2-5, with unresolved D. Germline lookup yields CDR1 SGDLS and CDR2 YYNGEE. The CDR3 totals 15 residues. The V end was cut by 0 bases, the J end by 8 bases, with 17 bases between. The CDR3 sequence is CASSVDATPRVTQYF. CDR3 nucleotide sequence: TGTGCCAGCAGCGTAGACGCGACTCCCCGCGTAACCCAGTACTTC.

The rearrangement uses TRBV7-9 and TRBJ2-5; 7 bases agree with TRBD1. There are 13 residues in the CDR3. V lost 4 bases and J lost 7; bases outside the gene matches: 6. CDR1 is SEHNR, CDR2 FQNEAQ, per germline (reference sequence). The CDR3 protein is CASSSRDSWTQYF. The CDR3 DNA reads TGTGCCAGCAGCTCAAGGGACAGTTGGACCCAGTACTTC.

This chain joins TRBV5-4 and TRBJ1-4; no firm D call. The CDR3 is 15 amino acids. V dropped 3 bases and J dropped 0 bases, with 9 bases sitting between them. Germline V CDR1 and CDR2: SGHNT, YYREEE (reference sequence). The CDR3 nucleotides read TGTGCCAGCAGCTCTTCGACAACAACTAATGAAAAACTGTTTTTT. This encodes CASSSSTTTNEKLFF. The full variable domain, completed using reference TRBV5-4 and TRBJ1-4, is ETGVTQSPTHLIKTRGQQVTLRCSSQSGHNTVSWYQQALGQGPQFIFQYYREEENGRGNFPPRFSGLQFPNYSSELNVNALELDDSALYLCASSSSTTTNEKLFFGSGTQLSVL.

The chain links TRBV11-3 to TRBJ2-5, with no clear D. Germline V CDR1 and CDR2: SGHNT, YENEEA. The CDR3 has 17 residues. V gave up 6 bases and J gave up 1 base, with 21 bases separating them. CDR3 in amino acids: CASRPIRSGQPQETQYF. DNA for the CDR3: TGTGCCAGCAGGCCAATTCGCTCGGGTCAGCCCCAAGAGACCCAGTACTTC.

V and J are TRBV7-8 and TRBJ2-7; TRBD2 matches at 12 bases. The CDR3 extends over 15 amino acids. Germline lookup yields CDR1 SGHVS and CDR2 FQNEAQ. Trimming took 4 bases from V and 4 from J; bases not matched to a gene: 5. The CDR3 DNA reads as TGTGCCAGCAGCTACAGGACTAGCGGGATTTACGAGCAGTACTTC. Protein: CASSYRTSGIYEQYF.

The CDR3 loop is CASKEFTSSTGELFF. CDR3 nucleotide sequence: TGTGCCAGCAAAGAGTTTACTAGCAGCACCGGGGAGCTGTTTTTT. The rearrangement links TRBV2 to TRBJ2-2; a weak D match, TRBD2 (6 bases). CDR3 size: 15 residues. V was clipped by 7 bases and J by 4 bases, with 16 bases between them. From germline, CDR1 is SNHLY and CDR2 FYNNEI.

This chain links TRBV9 with TRBJ2-7; 11 bases are shared with TRBD2. Germline CDR1 and CDR2: SGDLS and YYNGEE. V lost 3 bases and J lost 0; bases outside the gene matches: 8. This CDR3 region has 17 residues. The CDR3 sequence: CASSATFGLAGSYEQYF. In DNA form, the CDR3 reads TGTGCCAGCAGCGCCACATTCGGACTAGCGGGCTCCTACGAGCAGTACTTC. Together with reference TRBV9 and TRBJ2-7, the CDR3 gives the full variable domain: DSGVTQTPKHLITATGQRVTLRCSPRSGDLSVYWYQQSLDQGLQFLIQYYNGEERAKGNILERFSAQQFPDLHSELNLSSLELGDSALYFCASSATFGLAGSYEQYFGPGTRLTVT.

The J gene is TRBJ2-2, the V gene TRBV19, with D possibly matching TRBD1 (5 bases). The CDR3 extends over 13 amino acids. The V gene's germline CDR1 is LNHDA and CDR2 SQIVND (reference sequence). The V end lost 6 bases, the J end lost 1 base, and 6 bases lay between the germline ends. The CDR3 protein is CASRGQNTGELFF. CDR3 coding DNA: TGTGCCAGTAGGGGGCAGAACACCGGGGAGCTGTTTTTT.

The rearrangement links TRBV6-2 or TRBV6-3 to TRBJ1-2; 11 nucleotides align to TRBD1. The CDR3 contains 15 residues. Germline values: CDR1 MNHEY, CDR2 SVGEGT. The J segment lost 5 bases and the V segment lost 5 bases, leaving 7 bases of the junction unmatched. The DNA for the CDR3 is TGTGCCAGCAGTAGATCCGGACAGGGGGCATATGGCTACACCTTC. Amino acids: CASSRSGQGAYGYTF.

The chain carries TRBV2 and TRBJ1-2; D uncertain. Germline V gene sequence: CDR1 SNHLY, CDR2 FYNNEI. V dropped 3 bases and J dropped 2 bases, with 4 bases sitting between them. There are 12 residues in the CDR3. The CDR3 DNA follows: TGTGCCAGCAGTGAGGAGAACTATGGCTACACCTTC. This gives the protein CASSEENYGYTF.

V and J are TRBV23-1 and TRBJ1-5; D may be TRBD1 (5 bases). TRBV23-1 is an ORF, with its function uncertain. This CDR3 comprises 15 residues. The germline V and J ends were trimmed by 3 bases and 6 bases, with 15 bases remaining between them. CDR3 DNA: TGCGCCAGCAGTCACCCCCGGAAGGGGCGTCAGCCCCAGCATTTT. Translated: CASSHPRKGRQPQHF.